This record looks at one TCR beta chain sequence and its context. Its antigen is as yet unknown. The data derive from a study of cytomegalovirus exposure and HLA in healthy donors. Points from the study as a whole: Among the CMV-associated chains, three were confirmed in vitro as specific for CMV antigens. Some V segments, including TRBV6-2 and TRBV6-3, were excluded as indistinguishable. Later analysis reportedly placed an Asian-associated ancestry cluster below the roughly 680-donor mean in N-insertions. CMV serostatus was the sole immune exposure data available.

With 60 Vbeta and 13 Jbeta primers, the PCR was carried out. The protocol was immunoSEQ multiplex PCR, while the TCRdb copy is restricted to in-frame clones and leaves out a portion. The sample table includes around 100,000 clones. Germline lookup yields CDR1 MNHEY and CDR2 SMNVEV (reference sequence). The J segment lost 4 bases and the V segment lost 5 bases, leaving 7 bases of the junction unmatched. The CDR3 has 15 amino acids. Sequencing input: PBMCs. This sequence originates from a young woman in good health and CMV-seronegative. The chain recombines TRBV27 with TRBJ1-3, with TRBD1 matching 8 bases. The CDR3 region has the DNA TGTGCCAGCAGTCCCCGGACAGGGACCGGAAACACCATATATTTT. Translation: CASSPRTGTGNTIYF.